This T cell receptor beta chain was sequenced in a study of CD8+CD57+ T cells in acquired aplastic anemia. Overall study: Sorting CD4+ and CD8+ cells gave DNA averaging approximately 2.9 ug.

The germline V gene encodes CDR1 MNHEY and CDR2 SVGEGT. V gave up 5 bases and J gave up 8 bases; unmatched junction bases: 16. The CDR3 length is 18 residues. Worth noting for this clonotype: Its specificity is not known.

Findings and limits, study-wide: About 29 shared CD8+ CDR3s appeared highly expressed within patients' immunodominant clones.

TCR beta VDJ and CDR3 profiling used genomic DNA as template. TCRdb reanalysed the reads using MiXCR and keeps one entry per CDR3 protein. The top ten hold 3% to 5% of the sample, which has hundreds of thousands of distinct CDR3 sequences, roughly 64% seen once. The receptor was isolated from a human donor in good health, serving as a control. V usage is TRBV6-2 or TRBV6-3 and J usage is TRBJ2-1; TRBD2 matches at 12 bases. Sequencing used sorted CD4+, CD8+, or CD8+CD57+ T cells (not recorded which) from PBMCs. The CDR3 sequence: CASSIWTSGAGLGDEQFF. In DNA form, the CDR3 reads TGTGCCAGCAGTATCTGGACTAGCGGGGCGGGATTGGGGGATGAGCAGTTCTTC.